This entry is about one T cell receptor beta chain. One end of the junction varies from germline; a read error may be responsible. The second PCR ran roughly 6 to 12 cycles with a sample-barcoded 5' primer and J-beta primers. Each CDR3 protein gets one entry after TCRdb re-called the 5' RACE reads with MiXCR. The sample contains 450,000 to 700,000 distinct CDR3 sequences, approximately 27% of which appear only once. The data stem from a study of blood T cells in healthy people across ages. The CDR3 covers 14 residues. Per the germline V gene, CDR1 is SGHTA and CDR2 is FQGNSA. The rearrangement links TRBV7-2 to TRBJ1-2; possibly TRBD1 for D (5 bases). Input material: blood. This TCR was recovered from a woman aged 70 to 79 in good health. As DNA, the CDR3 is TGTGCCAGCAGCTTTGGACAAACTAACTATGGCTACGCCTTC. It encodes CASSFGQTNYGYAF.